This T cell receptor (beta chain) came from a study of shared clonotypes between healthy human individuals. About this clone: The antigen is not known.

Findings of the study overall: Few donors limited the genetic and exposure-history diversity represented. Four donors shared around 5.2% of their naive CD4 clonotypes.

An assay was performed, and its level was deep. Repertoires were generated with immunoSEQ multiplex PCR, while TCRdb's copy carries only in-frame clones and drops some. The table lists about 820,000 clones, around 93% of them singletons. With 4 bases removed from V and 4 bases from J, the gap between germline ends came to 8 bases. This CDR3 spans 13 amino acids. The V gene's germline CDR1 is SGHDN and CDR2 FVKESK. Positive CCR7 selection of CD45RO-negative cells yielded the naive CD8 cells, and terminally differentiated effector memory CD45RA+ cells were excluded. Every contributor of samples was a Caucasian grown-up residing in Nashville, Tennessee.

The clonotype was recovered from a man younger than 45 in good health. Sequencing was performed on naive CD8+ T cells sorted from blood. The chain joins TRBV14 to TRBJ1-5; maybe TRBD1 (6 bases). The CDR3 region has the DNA TGTGCCAGCAGCCTACAGGGAAATCAGCCCCAGCATTTT. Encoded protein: CASSLQGNQPQHF.